This record looks at one T cell receptor (beta chain) sequence and its context. The sample belongs to a study of blood T cells in healthy people across ages. Primers used in a second PCR of roughly 6 to 11 cycles were a sample-barcoded 5' primer and a J-beta primer mix. There were at least 2.5 million CDR3-containing paired-end reads obtained from each sample. Each CDR3 protein gets one entry after TCRdb re-called the 5' RACE reads with MiXCR. The sample consists of under 800,000 distinct CDR3 sequences, around 20% of them appearing once. Germline assignment: CDR1 SQVTM and CDR2 ANQGSEA. This CDR3 is built from 12 residues. The draw of peripheral blood yielded ten milliliters from each donor.

The V and J genes are TRBV29-1 and TRBJ2-5; the match to TRBD2 covers 11 bases. The DNA end is more similar to TRBJ2-1, so the J call may be wrong. This clonotype was sampled from a man aged 65 to 79 in good health. Sequencing was carried out using blood. The CDR3 region has the DNA TGCAGCGTTGGACTAGCGGGAAGGGGGCAGTTCTTC. Translation gives CSVGLAGRGQFF.